These T cell receptor beta chains were read from a single sample in a study of blood T cell repertoires in COVID-19. TCRdb's table, derived via immunoSEQ multiplex PCR, lists solely in-frame clones and lacks some. Among some 220,000 clones listed, around 85% were seen once. The material sequenced was PBMCs or T cells enriched from blood (not recorded which). These receptors were obtained from a woman aged 40-49 years with acute COVID-19. Both conserved end residues are part of each CDR3. Each record gives: clone size, CDR3 length, V gene, D gene, J gene, CDR3 protein, CDR3 DNA. A D gene is named only where the DNA matches it firmly. Rows may omit the clone size; those that give it use once, few, many or a size class.

once	11	TRBV5-1	-	TRBJ2-2	CASSSTGELFF	TGCGCCAGCAGCTCAACCGGGGAGCTGTTTTTT
-	15	TRBV3-1/TRBV3-2	-	TRBJ1-5	CASSQDRTVGSPQHF	TGTGCCAGCAGCCAAGATCGGACAGTGGGGTCGCCCCAGCATTTT
-	17	TRBV5-1	-	TRBJ1-5	CASSLDRRDTSNQPQHF	TGCGCCAGCAGCTTGGATAGAAGGGACACCTCTAATCAGCCCCAGCATTTT
-	16	TRBV12-5	-	TRBJ1-1	CASGLVKGVGGGEAFF	TGTGCTAGTGGTTTGGTAAAAGGTGTAGGCGGAGGTGAAGCTTTCTTT
-	14	TRBV14	-	TRBJ2-7	CASSQDLKGHEQYF	TGTGCCAGCAGCCAAGATCTAAAGGGGCACGAGCAGTACTTC
-	16	TRBV9	TRBD2	TRBJ2-3	CASSVDRGLAPDTQYF	TGTGCCAGCAGCGTAGATCGGGGACTAGCTCCAGATACGCAGTATTTT
few	14	TRBV5-4	TRBD2	TRBJ2-1	CASSFSGSQNEQFF	TGTGCCAGCAGCTTTAGCGGGAGTCAAAATGAGCAGTTCTTC
-	11	TRBV5-6	TRBD1	TRBJ2-7	CASSLVGQFIF	TGTGCCAGCAGCTTGGTGGGACAGTTTATCTTC
-	15	TRBV6-5	-	TRBJ1-1	CASSLYPGVNTEAFF	TGTGCCAGCAGTCTCTACCCGGGGGTGAACACTGAAGCTTTCTTT
once	11	TRBV4-1	-	TRBJ1-2	CASSPGDGYTF	TGCGCCAGCAGCCCAGGGGATGGCTACACCTTC
few	13	TRBV24-1	-	TRBJ2-2	CATAGPSGGELFF	TGTGCCACCGCCGGCCCCAGCGGCGGGGAGCTGTTTTTT
-	15	TRBV19	TRBD1	TRBJ1-5	CASNRGVYSNQPQHF	TGTGCCAGTAACAGGGGAGTTTATAGCAATCAGCCCCAGCATTTT
-	15	TRBV5-4	TRBD1	TRBJ1-3	CASSSGTGLDNTIYF	TGTGCCAGCAGCTCCGGGACAGGGCTGGATAACACCATATATTTT
-	16	TRBV7-6	-	TRBJ1-1	CASSPVLGTLNTEAFF	TGTGCCAGCAGCCCGGTATTAGGGACATTGAACACTGAAGCTTTCTTT
-	15	TRBV2	-	TRBJ1-5	CASRTDTSMVQPQHF	TGTGCCAGCAGGACGGACACTTCAATGGTTCAGCCCCAGCATTTT
-	16	TRBV7-9	-	TRBJ2-3	CASSLEGGAATDTQYF	TGTGCCAGCAGCTTAGAAGGGGGAGCGGCCACAGATACGCAGTATTTT
few	13	TRBV7-9	-	TRBJ2-3	CAVQGQRADTQYF	TGTGCCGTCCAGGGGCAGAGGGCAGATACGCAGTATTTT
few	15	TRBV11-3	-	TRBJ2-2	CASSLVAVDTGELFF	TGTGCCAGCAGCTTAGTAGCGGTTGACACCGGGGAGCTGTTTTTT
-	12	TRBV18	-	TRBJ1-5	CASSPYNQPQHF	TGTGCCAGCTCACCATACAATCAGCCCCAGCATTTT
few	16	TRBV7-3	TRBD1	TRBJ2-2	CASSLTGTGDTGELFF	TGTGCCAGCAGCTTAACCGGGACAGGGGACACCGGGGAGCTGTTTTTT
-	12	TRBV7-9	-	TRBJ2-7	CASSPGVGEQYF	TGTGCCAGCAGCCCTGGAGTCGGCGAGCAGTACTTC
many	12	TRBV12-3/TRBV12-4	-	TRBJ2-1	CASIGLPNEQFF	TGTGCCAGCATCGGACTACCTAATGAGCAGTTCTTC
-	15	TRBV5-1	TRBD1	TRBJ2-3	CASSPGQGMRDTQYF	TGCGCCAGCAGCCCGGGACAGGGAATGAGAGATACGCAGTATTTT
-	15	TRBV25-1	TRBD1	TRBJ2-2	CASSEDRHSAGELFF	TGTGCCAGCAGTGAGGACAGGCATTCTGCCGGGGAGCTGTTTTTT
few	13	TRBV29-1	-	TRBJ1-5	CSVRGNSNQPQHF	TGCAGCGTCAGGGGAAATAGCAATCAGCCCCAGCATTTT
-	12	TRBV28	TRBD1	TRBJ1-5	CATRQGYQSQHF	TGTGCCACGCGACAGGGTTATCAGTCCCAGCATTTT
-	17	TRBV14	TRBD2	TRBJ2-1	CASSQPVLAGGASLQFF	TGTGCCAGCAGCCAGCCGGTCCTAGCGGGAGGGGCAAGTTTGCAGTTCTTC
many	16	TRBV27	TRBD2	TRBJ2-1	CASSFSGSGSYNEQFF	TGTGCCAGCAGTTTTAGCGGGAGCGGGTCCTACAATGAGCAGTTCTTC
-	13	TRBV5-1	-	TRBJ2-7	CASTWTPEGEQYF	TGCGCCAGCACCTGGACACCTGAAGGCGAGCAGTACTTC
-	17	TRBV2	TRBD1	TRBJ1-6	CASSRSTGEAYNSPLHF	TGTGCCAGCAGTAGAAGTACAGGGGAAGCCTATAATTCACCCCTCCACTTT
few	16	TRBV4-3	-	TRBJ2-1	CASSQDATEAYNEQFF	TGCGCCAGCAGCCAAGATGCGACCGAGGCCTACAATGAGCAGTTCTTC
few	13	TRBV2	TRBD2	TRBJ2-7	CASRRTSRYEQYF	TGTGCCAGCAGGCGGACTAGCAGGTACGAGCAGTACTTC
-	13	TRBV5-1	-	TRBJ1-1	CASSLTGNTEAFF	TGCGCCAGCAGCTTGACAGGGAACACTGAAGCTTTCTTT
-	11	TRBV20-1	-	TRBJ2-7	CSPGQGNEQYF	TGCAGTCCGGGACAAGGAAACGAGCAGTACTTC
-	16	TRBV27	TRBD1	TRBJ2-3	CASSSGTGPFRDTQYF	TGTGCCAGCAGCTCCGGGACAGGCCCATTTCGAGATACGCAGTATTTT
-	14	TRBV7-8	TRBD2	TRBJ2-7	CASSLGTSSYEQYF	TGTGCCAGCAGCTTAGGGACTAGCTCCTACGAGCAGTACTTC
-	16	TRBV24-1	TRBD1	TRBJ2-7	CATSDGRLTGSYEQYF	TGTGCCACCAGTGATGGCCGCCTGACAGGGTCCTACGAGCAGTACTTC
-	16	TRBV24-1	TRBD1	TRBJ1-2	CATSDSGTVFVGGYTF	TGTGCCACCAGTGATTCCGGGACAGTATTCGTTGGAGGCTACACCTTC
-	16	TRBV5-8	TRBD1	TRBJ1-2	CASSTIRQGGLYGYTF	TGTGCCAGCAGCACGATACGACAGGGGGGACTCTATGGCTACACCTTC
-	20	TRBV12-1	-	TRBJ2-3	CASSFPGLAGGGGSTDTQYF	TGTGCCAGCAGCTTCCCGGGACTAGCGGGAGGTGGGGGGAGCACAGATACGCAGTATTTT
once	14	TRBV7-9	TRBD1	TRBJ1-1	CASSLATGDTEAFF	TGTGCCAGCAGCTTAGCCACAGGGGACACTGAAGCTTTCTTT
-	14	TRBV27	-	TRBJ2-1	CASSSRGSYNEQFF	TGTGCCAGCAGTTCTCGCGGCAGCTACAATGAGCAGTTCTTC
once	15	TRBV4-1	TRBD1	TRBJ1-1	CASSQDPQGSTEAFF	TGCGCCAGCAGCCAAGACCCACAGGGGTCCACTGAAGCTTTCTTT